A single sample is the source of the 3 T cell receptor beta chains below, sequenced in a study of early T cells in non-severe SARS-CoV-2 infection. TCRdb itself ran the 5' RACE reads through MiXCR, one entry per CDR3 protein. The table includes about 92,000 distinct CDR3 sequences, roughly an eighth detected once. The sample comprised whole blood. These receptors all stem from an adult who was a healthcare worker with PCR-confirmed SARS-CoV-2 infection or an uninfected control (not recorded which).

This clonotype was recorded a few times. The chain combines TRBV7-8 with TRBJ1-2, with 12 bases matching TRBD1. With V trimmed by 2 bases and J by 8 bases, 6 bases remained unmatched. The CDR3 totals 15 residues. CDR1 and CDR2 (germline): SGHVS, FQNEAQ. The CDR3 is CASSLMGQGAHGYTF. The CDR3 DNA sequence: TGTGCCAGCAGCTTAATGGGACAGGGGGCGCACGGCTACACCTTC.

CDR3 coding DNA: TGTGCCAGCAGTTTTTCAGGGGGACGCTATGGCTACACCTTC. The encoded protein is CASSFSGGRYGYTF. The V and J genes are TRBV28 and TRBJ1-2, with 7 bases that match TRBD1. CDR1 is MDHEN and CDR2 is SYDVKM in the germline V gene. V lost 3 bases and J lost 4; bases outside the gene matches: 5. CDR3 length: 14 residues.

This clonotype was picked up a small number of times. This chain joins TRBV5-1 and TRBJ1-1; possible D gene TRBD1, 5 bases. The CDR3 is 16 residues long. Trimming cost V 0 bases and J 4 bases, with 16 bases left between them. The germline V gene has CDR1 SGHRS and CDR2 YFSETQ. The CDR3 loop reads CASSLGGPGAGTEAFF. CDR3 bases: TGCGCCAGCAGCTTGGGGGGCCCCGGGGCTGGCACTGAAGCTTTCTTT.